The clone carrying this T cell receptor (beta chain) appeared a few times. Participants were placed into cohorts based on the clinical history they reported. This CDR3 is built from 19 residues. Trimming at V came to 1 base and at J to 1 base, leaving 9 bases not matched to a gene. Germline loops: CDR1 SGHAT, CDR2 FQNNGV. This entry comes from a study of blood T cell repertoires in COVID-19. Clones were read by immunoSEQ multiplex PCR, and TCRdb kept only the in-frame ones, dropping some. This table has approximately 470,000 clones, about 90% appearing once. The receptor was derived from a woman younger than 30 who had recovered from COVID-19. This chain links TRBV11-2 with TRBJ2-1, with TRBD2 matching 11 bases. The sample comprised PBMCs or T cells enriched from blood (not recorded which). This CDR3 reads CASSLGGSGGAVSYNEQFF. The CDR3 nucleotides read TGTGCCAGCAGCTTAGGAGGTAGCGGGGGGGCCGTGTCCTACAATGAGCAGTTCTTC.